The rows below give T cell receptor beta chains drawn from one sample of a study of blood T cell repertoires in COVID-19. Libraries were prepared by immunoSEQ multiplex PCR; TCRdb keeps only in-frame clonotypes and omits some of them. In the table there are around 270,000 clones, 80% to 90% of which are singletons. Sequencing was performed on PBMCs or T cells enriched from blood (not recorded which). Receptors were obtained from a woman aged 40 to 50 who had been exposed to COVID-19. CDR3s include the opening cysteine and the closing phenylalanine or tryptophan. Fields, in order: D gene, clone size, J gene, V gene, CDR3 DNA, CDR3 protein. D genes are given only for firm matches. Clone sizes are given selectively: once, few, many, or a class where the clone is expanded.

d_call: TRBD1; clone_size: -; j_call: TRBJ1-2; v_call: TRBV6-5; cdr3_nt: TGTGCCAGCAGTTACCCCCAACAGGGGGCGAGCTATGGCTACACCTTC; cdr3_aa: CASSYPQQGASYGYTF
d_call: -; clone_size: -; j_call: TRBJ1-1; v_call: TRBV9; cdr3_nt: TGTGCCAGCAGCGCCGAGGACACTGAAGCTTTCTTT; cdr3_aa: CASSAEDTEAFF
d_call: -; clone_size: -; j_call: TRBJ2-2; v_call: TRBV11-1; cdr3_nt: TGTGCCAGCAGCTCGGTCAGGGCCACCGGGGAGCTGTTTTTT; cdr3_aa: CASSSVRATGELFF
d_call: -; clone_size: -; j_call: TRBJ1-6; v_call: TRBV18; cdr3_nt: TGTGCCAGCTCACCATCCTCGGCAGGAAATTCACCCCTCCACTTT; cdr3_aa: CASSPSSAGNSPLHF
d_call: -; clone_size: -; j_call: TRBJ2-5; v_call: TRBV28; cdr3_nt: TGTGCCAGCAGTTGGGCTTTCCAAGAGACCCAGTACTTC; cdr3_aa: CASSWAFQETQYF
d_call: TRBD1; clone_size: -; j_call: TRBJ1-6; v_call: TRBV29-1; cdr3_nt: TGCAGCGCCCGGACAGGAGGGTCCTATAATTCACCCCTCCACTTT; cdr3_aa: CSARTGGSYNSPLHF
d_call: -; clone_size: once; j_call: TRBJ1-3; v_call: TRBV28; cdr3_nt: TGTGCCAGCACCGAGGGAGTTGGGGGAAACACCATATATTTT; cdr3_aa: CASTEGVGGNTIYF
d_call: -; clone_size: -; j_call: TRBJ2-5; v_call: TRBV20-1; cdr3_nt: TGCAGTGCCGAGAGAGGAGAGACCCAGTACTTC; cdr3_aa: CSAERGETQYF
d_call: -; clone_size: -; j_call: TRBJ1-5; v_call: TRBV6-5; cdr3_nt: TGTGCCACCAGATTAGTTGACAATCAGCCCCAGCATTTT; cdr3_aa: CATRLVDNQPQHF
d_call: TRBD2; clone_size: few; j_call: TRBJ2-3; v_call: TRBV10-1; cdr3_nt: TGCGCCAGCAGTGAGTCGATAGCGGGGGGCCGAGAGGATACGCAGTATTTT; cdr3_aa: CASSESIAGGREDTQYF
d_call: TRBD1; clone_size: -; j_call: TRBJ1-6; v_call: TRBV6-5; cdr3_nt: TGTGCCAGCAGTTACTCGACAGGGGTGTCACCCCTCCACTTT; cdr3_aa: CASSYSTGVSPLHF
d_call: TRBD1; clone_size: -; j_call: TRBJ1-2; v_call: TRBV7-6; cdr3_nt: TGTGCCAGCAGCCAAGCCGGCGGACAGGGGGCAGGTGGCTACACCTTC; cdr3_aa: CASSQAGGQGAGGYTF
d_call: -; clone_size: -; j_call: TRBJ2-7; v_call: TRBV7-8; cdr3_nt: TGTGCCAGCAGCTCAAAGGGGCAGACAATCTCCTACGAGCAGTACTTC; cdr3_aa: CASSSKGQTISYEQYF
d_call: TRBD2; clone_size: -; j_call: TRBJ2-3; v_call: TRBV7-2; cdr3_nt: TGTGCCAGCAGCTTAGGGCTAGCGGGGGGGCTCTATTTT; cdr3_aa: CASSLGLAGGLYF
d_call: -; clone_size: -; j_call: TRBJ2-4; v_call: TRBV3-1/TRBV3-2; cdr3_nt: TGTGCCAGCAGCCAACAGGGTTACATTCAGTACTTC; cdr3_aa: CASSQQGYIQYF
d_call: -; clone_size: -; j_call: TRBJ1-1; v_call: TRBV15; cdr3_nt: TGTGCCACCAGCAGGCCAGGACAGATGAACACTGAAGCTTTCTTT; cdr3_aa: CATSRPGQMNTEAFF
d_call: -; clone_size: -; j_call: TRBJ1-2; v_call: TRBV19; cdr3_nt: TGTGCCAGTAGCGTCGCCCCTAGAGATATTTCCGGCTACACCTTC; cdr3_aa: CASSVAPRDISGYTF
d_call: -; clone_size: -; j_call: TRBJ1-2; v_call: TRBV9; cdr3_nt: TGTGCCAGCAGCGTAGAGTTCTCGGGTGGGTATGGCTACACCTTC; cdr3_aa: CASSVEFSGGYGYTF
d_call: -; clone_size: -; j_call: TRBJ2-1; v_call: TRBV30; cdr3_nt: TGTGCTTACACCTCGGGGAACAATGAGCAGTTCTTC; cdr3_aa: CAYTSGNNEQFF
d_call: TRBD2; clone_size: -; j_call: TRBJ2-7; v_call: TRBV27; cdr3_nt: TGTGCCAGCAGTTTACAAGCTAGCGGGGGCCCCTACGAGCAGTACTTC; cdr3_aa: CASSLQASGGPYEQYF
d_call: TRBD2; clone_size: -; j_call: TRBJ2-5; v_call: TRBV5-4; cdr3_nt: TGTGCCAGCAGAGAGCTAGCGGGGGGGTTAAAGACCCAGTACTTC; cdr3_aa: CASRELAGGLKTQYF
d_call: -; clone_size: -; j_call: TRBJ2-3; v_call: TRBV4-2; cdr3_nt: TGTGCCAGCAGCCAAGACAGGGGAGATACGCAGTATTTT; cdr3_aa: CASSQDRGDTQYF
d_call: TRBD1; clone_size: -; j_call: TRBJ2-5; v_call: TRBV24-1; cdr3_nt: TGTGCCACCAGTGATTTTCTGGACAGGGGAGGGGAGACCCAGTACTTC; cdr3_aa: CATSDFLDRGGETQYF
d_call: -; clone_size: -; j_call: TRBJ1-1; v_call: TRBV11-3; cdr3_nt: TGTGCCAGCAGCATGACTCAGGGGTCCACTGAAGCTTTCTTT; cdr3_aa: CASSMTQGSTEAFF
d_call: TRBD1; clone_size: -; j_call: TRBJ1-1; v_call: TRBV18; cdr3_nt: TGTGCCAGCTCCCTGCGACAGGGGGCGCACACTGAAGCTTTCTTT; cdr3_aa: CASSLRQGAHTEAFF
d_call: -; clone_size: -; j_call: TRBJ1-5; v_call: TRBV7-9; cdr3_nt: TGTGCCAGCAGCTCGCGGGAAAGCAATCAGCCCCAGCATTTT; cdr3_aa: CASSSRESNQPQHF
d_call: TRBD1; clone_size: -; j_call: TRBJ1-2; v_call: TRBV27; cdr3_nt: TGTGCCAGCACCGGGACAGGGTCCAATTTCAACTATGGCTACACCTTC; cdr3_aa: CASTGTGSNFNYGYTF
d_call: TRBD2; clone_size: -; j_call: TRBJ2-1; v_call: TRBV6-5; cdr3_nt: TGTGCCAGCAGTTACTCCGGACTAGCCGGCGATGAGCAGTTCTTC; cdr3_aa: CASSYSGLAGDEQFF
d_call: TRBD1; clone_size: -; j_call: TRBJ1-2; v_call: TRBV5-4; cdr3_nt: TGTGCCAGCAGCCTACAGGGGCTAGGGTATGGCTACACCTTC; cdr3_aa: CASSLQGLGYGYTF